What follows are 29 T cell receptor beta chains derived from one specimen sequenced in a study of PD-1 blockade in classical Hodgkin lymphoma (dated by TCRdb to between 2020 and 2021). The time point label here, explained by the study, means: newly diagnosed, previously untreated cHL patient sample. Magnetic negative selection with a Miltenyi CD4+ T cell isolation kit was used to purify CD4+ T cells from thawed PBMCs. The library was produced with the immunoSEQ multiplex PCR assay. TCRdb retrieved this table from immuneACCESS and kept in-frame rearrangements only. Not all clones are present; in checked studies, unresolved V genes account for under half, and no reason is known for the remainder. This sample gives 15,000 to 20,000 clones in total; approximately 92% of them show up just once. The ten largest clonotypes hold about 0.5% of the sample. Sequencing was performed on CD4+ T cells from blood. The receptors were gathered from a human donor with classical Hodgkin lymphoma.

This clone was detected only a few times. The chain recombines TRBV28 with TRBJ1-1; the match to TRBD1 covers 8 bases. The germline V gene encodes CDR1 MDHEN and CDR2 SYDVKM. Germline trimming cut 5 bases from V and 2 bases from J; bases unmatched to any gene: 7. The CDR3 has 15 residues. DNA for the CDR3: TGTGCCAGCAGTCCGGGAGGACAGGGAAACACTGAAGCTTTCTTT. It is translated as CASSPGGQGNTEAFF.

The chain links TRBV10-1 to TRBJ2-7, with 7 bases aligning to TRBD2. The CDR3 has 14 amino acids. V lost 4 bases and J lost 4; bases outside the gene matches: 7. The germline V gene has CDR1 WNHNN and CDR2 SYGVQD (reference sequence). The CDR3 coding sequence is TGCGCCAGCAGTGCTAGCGGAGATTATTACGAGCAGTACTTC. It translates to CASSASGDYYEQYF.

The chain employs TRBV27 and TRBJ2-2, with TRBD2 identical over 7 bases. CDR3 length equals 17 residues. Germline loops: CDR1 MNHEY, CDR2 SMNVEV (reference sequence). After removal of 3 bases from V and 3 bases from J, the junction contained 10 bases not matched to a gene. The CDR3 region has the DNA TGTGCCAGCAGTTTGCTAGCGGTACTTACGGACACCGGGGAGCTGTTTTTT. Protein sequence: CASSLLAVLTDTGELFF.

V usage is TRBV4-2 and J usage is TRBJ1-5; a possible D gene is TRBD1 (6 bases). The V end lost 0 bases, the J end lost 2 bases, and 8 bases lay between the germline ends. Germline V gene data show CDR1 as LGHNA and CDR2 as YNFKEQ. The CDR3 is 15 residues long. The CDR3 sequence is CASSQDSGGNQPQHF. In nucleotides, the CDR3 is TGTGCCAGCAGCCAAGATTCAGGGGGCAATCAGCCCCAGCATTTT.

The chain has TRBV18 and TRBJ1-1, with D unresolved. Germline lookup yields CDR1 KGHSH and CDR2 LQKENI. V shed 3 bases and J shed 7 bases, with 6 bases lying between them. The CDR3 has 11 residues. The CDR3 protein is CASSPQFEAFF. In DNA form, the CDR3 reads TGTGCCAGCTCACCTCAGTTTGAAGCTTTCTTT.

The rearrangement links TRBV4-1 to TRBJ1-6, with a tentative D call TRBD1 (6 bases). The CDR3 consists of 14 residues. Germline V gene lookup returns CDR1 MGHRA and CDR2 YSYEKL. Between the trimmed V and J ends, which lost 1 base and 18 bases, there was a span of 19 bases. CDR3: CASSQVWGGLDSHF. Here the CDR3 DNA reads TGCGCCAGCAGCCAAGTATGGGGAGGTTTGGACAGCCACTTT.

The chain couples TRBV7-6 to TRBJ2-3, with 14 nucleotides matching TRBD2. Losses at the gene ends were 4 bases for V and 6 bases for J; bases not matched to a gene: 9. The CDR3 consists of 17 residues. The germline gives CDR1 SGHVS, CDR2 FNYEAQ. The DNA for the CDR3 is TGTGCCAGCAGCTCTCGACTAGCGGGAGGGAGTCCGGATACGCAGTATTTT. It yields the protein CASSSRLAGGSPDTQYF.

In this sample, this clone turned up a few times. The J gene is TRBJ1-1, the V gene TRBV5-1; D possibly corresponds to TRBD1 (6 bases). V was clipped by 3 bases and J by 4 bases, with 16 bases between them. Germline assignment: CDR1 SGHRS and CDR2 YFSETQ. CDR3 length equals 15 residues. CDR3 sequence (DNA): TGCGCCAGCAGCTCGGCTGCAGGGGCAGTCACTGAAGCTTTCTTT. It is translated as CASSSAAGAVTEAFF.

V is TRBV28 and J is TRBJ2-1; D is undetermined. Trimming stripped 1 base from V and 3 bases from J, with 4 bases between. Germline V gives CDR1 MDHEN, CDR2 SYDVKM. The CDR3 is 13 amino acids. The CDR3 DNA reads TGTGCCAGCAGTTTATTCGGCTACAATGAGCAGTTCTTC. Encoded protein: CASSLFGYNEQFF.

This clone was counted between two and nine times. The chain joins TRBV19 to TRBJ1-5; TRBD1 might be the D (6 bases). V lost 5 bases to trimming and J lost 5 bases, with 13 bases between them. The CDR3 is 14 residues long. The V gene's germline CDR1 is LNHDA and CDR2 SQIVND (reference sequence). The CDR3 sequence: CASSPQGRDQPQHF. In DNA, the CDR3 is TGTGCCAGTAGTCCTCAGGGGAGGGATCAGCCCCAGCATTTT. Full variable domain (remainder filled in from reference TRBV19 and TRBJ1-5): DGGITQSPKYLFRKEGQNVTLSCEQNLNHDAMYWYRQDPGQGLRLIYYSQIVNDFQKGDIAEGYSVSREKKESFPLTVTSAQKNPTAFYLCASSPQGRDQPQHFGDGTRLSIL.

This chain uses TRBV19 with TRBJ2-1, with D uncertain. Germline V gene data show CDR1 as LNHDA and CDR2 as SQIVND (reference sequence). The ends were cut back, 7 bases at V and 0 bases at J, with 13 bases in the middle. The CDR3 is 15 residues long. The CDR3 nucleotides are TGTGCCAGTATTCGGGCCCCGGGCTCCTACAATGAGCAGTTCTTC. Residues: CASIRAPGSYNEQFF.

V and J are TRBV29-1 and TRBJ1-1, with D possibly matching TRBD1 (5 bases). The CDR3 covers 10 residues. Trimming took off 6 bases at V and 11 bases at J, with 13 bases between the two ends. Germline CDR1 reads SQVTM; CDR2 reads ANQGSEA. The CDR3 sequence is CSVADSGAFF. The CDR3, as DNA: TGCAGCGTAGCCGACAGCGGTGCTTTCTTT. The whole variable domain, filled in from reference TRBV29-1 and TRBJ1-1, reads SAVISQKPSRDICQRGTSLTIQCQVDSQVTMMFWYRQQPGQSLTLIATANQGSEATYESGFVIDKFPISRPNLTFSTLTVSNMSPEDSSIYLCSVADSGAFFGQGTRLTVV.

The chain combines TRBV7-9 with TRBJ2-3; 7 positions agree with TRBD1. The V gene end was trimmed by 1 base and the J gene end by 1 base; junction bases not matched to a gene: 8. Germline V gene lookup returns CDR1 SEHNR and CDR2 FQNEAQ (reference sequence). The CDR3 contains 17 residues. This CDR3 is CASSLGQGEFGTDTQYF. In DNA form, the CDR3 reads TGTGCCAGCAGCTTAGGACAGGGCGAATTTGGCACAGATACGCAGTATTTT. Using reference TRBV7-9 and TRBJ2-3 for the parts outside the CDR3, the full variable domain is DTGVSQNPRHKITKRGQNVTFRCDPISEHNRLYWYRQTLGQGPEFLTYFQNEAQLEKSRLLSDRFSAERPKGSFSTLEIQRTEQGDSAMYLCASSLGQGEFGTDTQYFGPGTRLTVL.

This chain uses TRBV7-9 with TRBJ2-3, with 12 bases lining up with TRBD2. The CDR3 extends over 17 amino acids. CDR1 SEHNR and CDR2 FQNEAQ come from the germline V gene (reference sequence). Losses at the gene ends were 4 bases for V and 1 base for J; bases not matched to a gene: 6. CDR3 nucleotide sequence: TGTGCCAGCAGCTCGAGGACTAGCGGGAAAGGCACAGATACGCAGTATTTT. It specifies CASSSRTSGKGTDTQYF.

CDR3 nucleotide sequence: TGTGCCAGCAGCTCGACTTCAGGGAAACTGTTTTTT. Translating gives CASSSTSGKLFF. V usage is TRBV11-2 and J usage is TRBJ1-4; weak D call: TRBD1 (5 bases). In germline, CDR1 is SGHAT, CDR2 FQNNGV. The length of the CDR3 is 12 residues. Trimming cost V 4 bases and J 11 bases, with 11 bases left between them.

The chain recombines TRBV10-2 with TRBJ2-4; D may be TRBD2 (6 bases). Germline V lookup: CDR1 WSHSY, CDR2 SAAADI. This CDR3 comprises 16 residues. Trimming removed 8 bases at V and 3 bases at J, with 20 bases between. The CDR3 is CASGGWDGVGKNIQYF. The CDR3 nucleotides read TGCGCCAGCGGGGGGTGGGACGGGGTTGGCAAAAACATTCAGTACTTC.

The chain joins TRBV5-6 to TRBJ1-1; no clear D. V lost 0 bases and J lost 7, with 10 bases in between. The CDR3 spans 13 residues. Germline V CDR1 and CDR2: SGHDT, YYEEEE. CDR3 DNA: TGTGCCAGCAGCTTGGGGGTTAGGGATGAAGCTTTCTTT. This gives the protein CASSLGVRDEAFF.

The rearrangement links TRBV5-1 to TRBJ1-5; D is possibly TRBD1 (5 bases). CDR1 and CDR2 from the germline V gene are SGHRS and YFSETQ. The V end lost 0 bases, the J end lost 5 bases, and 9 bases lay between the germline ends. The CDR3 runs 14 residues. In nucleotides, the CDR3 is TGCGCCAGCAGCTTGGGCAGGGCGGATCAGCCCCAGCATTTT. Translating it yields CASSLGRADQPQHF.

This sequence joins TRBV6-5 and TRBJ1-1; 9 bases match TRBD1. J gave up 8 bases and V 5 bases, and 9 bases lay outside the gene matches. The V gene's germline CDR1 is MNHEY and CDR2 SVGAGI. The CDR3 is 14 residues long. CDR3 sequence: CASSRMGTGREAFF. CDR3 nucleotide sequence: TGTGCCAGCAGTAGAATGGGGACAGGGAGGGAAGCTTTCTTT.

The rearrangement joins TRBV5-1 to TRBJ1-4; the D gene is possibly TRBD1 (5 bases). Germline V gene lookup returns CDR1 SGHRS and CDR2 YFSETQ. CDR3 length equals 17 residues. V lost 5 bases, J lost 2 bases, and 19 bases lay in between. The CDR3 is CASSQQPSGATNEKLFF. The CDR3 bases are TGCGCCAGCAGTCAACAACCATCCGGGGCTACTAATGAAAAACTGTTTTTT.

V is TRBV19 and J is TRBJ1-2; no reliable D call. This CDR3 comprises 15 residues. From germline, CDR1 is LNHDA and CDR2 SQIVND (reference sequence). Trimming removed 3 bases at V and 4 bases at J, with 15 bases between. CDR3 amino acids: CASSIGPESSYGYTF. The DNA for the CDR3 is TGTGCCAGTAGTATTGGGCCAGAGTCAAGCTATGGCTACACCTTC.

This clone came up once. The chain recombines TRBV6-1 with TRBJ1-3; D remains ambiguous. CDR3 length: 15 amino acids. V dropped 1 base and J dropped 8 bases, with 15 bases sitting between them. Germline lookup yields CDR1 MNHNS and CDR2 SASEGT. The chain's CDR3 is CASSEGSSSVYTIYF. Here the CDR3 DNA reads TGTGCCAGCAGTGAAGGATCCTCTTCCGTATACACCATATATTTT.

The chain couples TRBV6-1 to TRBJ2-1; D not certain. This CDR3 spans 13 amino acids. Trimming pared 3 bases from V and 6 bases from J, leaving 9 bases between. The germline gives CDR1 MNHNS, CDR2 SASEGT. CDR3 DNA sequence: TGTGCCAGCAGTGACGGGCGAGGCAATGAGCAGTTCTTC. This translates into CASSDGRGNEQFF.

The chain uses TRBV2 and TRBJ1-5, with 7 positions matching TRBD1. V lost 6 bases, J lost 4 bases, and 3 bases stayed unmatched. The V gene's germline CDR1 is SNHLY and CDR2 FYNNEI. CDR3 size: 13 residues. In DNA, the CDR3 is TGTGCCAGCAGGAGGGACAGTAATCAGCCCCAGCATTTT. This translates into CASRRDSNQPQHF. Looking up the rest from reference TRBV2 and TRBJ1-5 gives the full variable domain: EPEVTQTPSHQVTQMGQEVILRCVPISNHLYFYWYRQILGQKVEFLVSFYNNEISEKSEIFDDQFSVERPDGSNFTLKIRSTKLEDSAMYFCASRRDSNQPQHFGDGTRLSIL.

The genes are TRBV29-1 and TRBJ2-7, with TRBD2 matching over 7 bases. This CDR3 is built from 12 residues. Trimming cost V 2 bases and J 5 bases; bases outside gene matches: 3. Germline CDR1 is SQVTM and CDR2 is ANQGSEA. As DNA, the CDR3 is TGCAGCGTTGAAAGGGGAGGGAACGAGCAGTACTTC. As protein: CSVERGGNEQYF.

This clone occurred once. V is TRBV5-4 and J is TRBJ2-5, with unresolved D. The CDR3 loop spans 14 amino acids. Germline-derived CDR1 and CDR2 are SGHNT and YYREEE (reference sequence). The germline V and J ends were trimmed by 1 base and 5 bases, with 12 bases remaining between them. The CDR3 region is CASSLTSSRETQYF. CDR3 DNA sequence: TGTGCCAGCAGCTTGACCTCAAGCCGGGAGACCCAGTACTTC.

The chain has TRBV7-9 and TRBJ2-5; TRBD2 is a possible D gene (6 bases). With the DNA end fitting TRBJ2-7 better, the J assignment may be wrong. Germline-derived CDR1 and CDR2 are SEHNR and FQNEAQ (reference sequence). This CDR3 region has 13 residues. CDR3 bases: TGTGCCAGCAGCTTAGTAGCGGATTACGAGCAGTACTTC. Its protein product is CASSLVADYEQYF.

This chain connects TRBV7-8 to TRBJ2-3; 8 bases line up with TRBD2. V lost 5 bases, J lost 4 bases, and 14 bases stayed unmatched. Germline CDR1 is SGHVS and CDR2 is FQNEAQ. This CDR3 spans 17 amino acids. The CDR3 is CASSPRLARSGPDTQYF. The CDR3 coding sequence is TGTGCCAGCAGCCCCCGACTAGCGAGGAGTGGGCCAGATACGCAGTATTTT.

The J gene is TRBJ2-1, the V gene TRBV25-1; D is unresolved. There are 12 residues in the CDR3. Trimming shortened V by 3 bases and J by 8 bases, and 8 bases separated the two germline ends. CDR1 MGHDK and CDR2 SYGVNS come from the germline V gene. For the CDR3, the DNA is TGTGCCAGCAGTGACCTACTGGATGAGCAGTTCTTC. It encodes CASSDLLDEQFF.